This T cell receptor beta chain was observed in a study of blood T cell repertoires in COVID-19. Trimming stripped 1 base from V and 2 bases from J, with 11 bases between. The CDR3 sequence is 15 residues long. Germline CDR1 SGHNT, CDR2 YENEEA. The data were produced by immunoSEQ multiplex PCR, yet TCRdb's version contains in-frame clones alone and is incomplete. The sample has approximately 40,000 clones, roughly 83% seen once. The material sequenced was peripheral blood. The rearrangement links TRBV11-3 to TRBJ2-5; possibly TRBD1 for D (6 bases). This clonotype originated in an older woman with acute or convalescent COVID-19. The DNA of the CDR3 is TGTGCCAGCAGCTTAGGGCAACAGGGACAAGAGACCCAGTACTTC. This gives the protein CASSLGQQGQETQYF.